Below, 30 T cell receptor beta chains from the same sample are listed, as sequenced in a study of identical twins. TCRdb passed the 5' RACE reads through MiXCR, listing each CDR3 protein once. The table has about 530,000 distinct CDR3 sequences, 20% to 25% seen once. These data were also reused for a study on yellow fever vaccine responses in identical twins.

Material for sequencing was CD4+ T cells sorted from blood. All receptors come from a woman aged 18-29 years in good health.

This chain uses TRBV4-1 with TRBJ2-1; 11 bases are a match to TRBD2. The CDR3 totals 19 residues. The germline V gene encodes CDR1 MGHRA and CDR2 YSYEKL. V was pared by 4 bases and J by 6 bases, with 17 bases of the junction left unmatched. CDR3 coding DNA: TGCGCCAGCAGCCCGAATCCAATGGGACTAGCGGAAATCATCAATGAGCAGTTCTTC. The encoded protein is CASSPNPMGLAEIINEQFF.

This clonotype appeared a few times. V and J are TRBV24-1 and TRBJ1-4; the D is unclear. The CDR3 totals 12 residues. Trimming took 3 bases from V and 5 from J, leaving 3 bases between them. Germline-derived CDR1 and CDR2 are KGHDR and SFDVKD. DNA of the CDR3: TGTGCCACCAGTGATCACAATGAAAAACTGTTTTTT. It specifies CATSDHNEKLFF.

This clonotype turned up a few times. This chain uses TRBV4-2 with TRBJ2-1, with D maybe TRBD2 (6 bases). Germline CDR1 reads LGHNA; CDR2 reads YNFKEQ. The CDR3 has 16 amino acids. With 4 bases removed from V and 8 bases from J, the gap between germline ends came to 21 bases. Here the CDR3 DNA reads TGTGCCAGCAGCCCCTCTTCCCCACTAGCCGCCGATGAGCAGTTCTTC. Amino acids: CASSPSSPLAADEQFF.

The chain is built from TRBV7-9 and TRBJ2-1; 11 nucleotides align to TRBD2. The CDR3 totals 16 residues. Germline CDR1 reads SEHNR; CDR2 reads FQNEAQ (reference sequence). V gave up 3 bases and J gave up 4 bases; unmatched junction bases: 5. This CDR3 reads CASSLGLAAPYNEQFF. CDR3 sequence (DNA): TGTGCCAGCAGCTTGGGACTAGCGGCACCTTACAATGAGCAGTTCTTC. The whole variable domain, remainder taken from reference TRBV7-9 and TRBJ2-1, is DTGVSQNPRHKITKRGQNVTFRCDPISEHNRLYWYRQTLGQGPEFLTYFQNEAQLEKSRLLSDRFSAERPKGSFSTLEIQRTEQGDSAMYLCASSLGLAAPYNEQFFGPGTRLTVL.

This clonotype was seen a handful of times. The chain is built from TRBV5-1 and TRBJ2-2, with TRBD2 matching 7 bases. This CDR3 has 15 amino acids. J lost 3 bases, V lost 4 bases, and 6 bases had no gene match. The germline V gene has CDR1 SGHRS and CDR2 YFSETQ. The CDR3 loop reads CASSKGLGDTGELFF. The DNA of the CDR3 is TGCGCCAGCAGCAAAGGACTAGGGGACACCGGGGAGCTGTTTTTT.

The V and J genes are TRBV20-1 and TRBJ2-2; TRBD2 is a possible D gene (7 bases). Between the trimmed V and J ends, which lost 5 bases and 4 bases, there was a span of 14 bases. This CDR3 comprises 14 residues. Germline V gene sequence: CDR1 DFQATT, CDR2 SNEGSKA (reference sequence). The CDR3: CSARGGQITGELFF. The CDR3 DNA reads TGCAGTGCTCGCGGGGGACAAATCACCGGGGAGCTGTTTTTT.

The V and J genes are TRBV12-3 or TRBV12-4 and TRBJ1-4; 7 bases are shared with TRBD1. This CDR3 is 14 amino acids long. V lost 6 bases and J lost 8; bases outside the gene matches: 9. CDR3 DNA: TGTGCCAGCAGCAAGACAGGGAGTTACGAAAAACTGTTTTTT. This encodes CASSKTGSYEKLFF.

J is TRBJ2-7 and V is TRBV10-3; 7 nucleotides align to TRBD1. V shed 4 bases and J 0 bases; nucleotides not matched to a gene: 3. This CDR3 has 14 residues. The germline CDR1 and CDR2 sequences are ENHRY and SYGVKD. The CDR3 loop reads CAISARDSSYEQYF. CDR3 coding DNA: TGTGCCATCAGTGCACGGGACAGCTCCTACGAGCAGTACTTC.

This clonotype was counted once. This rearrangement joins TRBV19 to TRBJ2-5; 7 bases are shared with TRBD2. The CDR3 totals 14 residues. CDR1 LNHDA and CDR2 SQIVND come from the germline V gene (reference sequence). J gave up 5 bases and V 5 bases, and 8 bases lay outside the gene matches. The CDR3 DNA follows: TGTGCCAGTAGTCCGGGGACTACGGGGGAGACCCAGTACTTC. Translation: CASSPGTTGETQYF.

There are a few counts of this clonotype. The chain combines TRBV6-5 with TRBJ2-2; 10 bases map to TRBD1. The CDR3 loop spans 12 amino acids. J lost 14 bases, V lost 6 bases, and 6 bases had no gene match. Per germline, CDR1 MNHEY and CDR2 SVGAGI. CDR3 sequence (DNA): TGTGCCAGCAGAAGACAGGGGGCTAAACTGTTTTTT. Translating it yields CASRRQGAKLFF.

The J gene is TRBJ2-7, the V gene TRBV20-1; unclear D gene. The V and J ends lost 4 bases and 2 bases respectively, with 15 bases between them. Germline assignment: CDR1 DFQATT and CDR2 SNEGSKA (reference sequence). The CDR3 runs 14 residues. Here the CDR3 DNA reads TGCAGTGCTATGTCGCCTAGTGGTACCTACGAGCAGTACGTC. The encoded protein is CSAMSPSGTYEQYV.

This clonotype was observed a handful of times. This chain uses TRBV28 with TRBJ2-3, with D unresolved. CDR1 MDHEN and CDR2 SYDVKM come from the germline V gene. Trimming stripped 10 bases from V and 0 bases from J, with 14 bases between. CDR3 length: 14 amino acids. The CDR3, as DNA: TGTGCCACCAAATTAGGGCAGAGCACAGATACGCAGTATTTT. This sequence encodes CATKLGQSTDTQYF.

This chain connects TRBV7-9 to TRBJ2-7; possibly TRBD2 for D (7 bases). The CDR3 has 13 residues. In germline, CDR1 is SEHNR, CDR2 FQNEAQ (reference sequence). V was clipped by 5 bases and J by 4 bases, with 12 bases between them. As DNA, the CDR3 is TGTGCCAGCAGCGCCCGGGGGGCGTACGAGCAGTACTTC. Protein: CASSARGAYEQYF.

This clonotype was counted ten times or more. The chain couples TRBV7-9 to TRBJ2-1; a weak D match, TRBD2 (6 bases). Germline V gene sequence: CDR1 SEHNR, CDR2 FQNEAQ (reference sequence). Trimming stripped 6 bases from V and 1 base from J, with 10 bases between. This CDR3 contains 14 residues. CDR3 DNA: TGTGCCAGCAGTTCTCGGGGGTCCTACAATGAGCAGTTCTTC. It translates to CASSSRGSYNEQFF.

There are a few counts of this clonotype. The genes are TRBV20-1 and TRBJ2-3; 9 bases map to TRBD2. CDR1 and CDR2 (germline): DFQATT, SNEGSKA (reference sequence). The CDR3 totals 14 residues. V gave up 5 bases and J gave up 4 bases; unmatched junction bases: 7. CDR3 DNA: TGCAGTGCTGGCGCGGGGGGGGTAGCAGATACGCAGTATTTT. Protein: CSAGAGGVADTQYF.

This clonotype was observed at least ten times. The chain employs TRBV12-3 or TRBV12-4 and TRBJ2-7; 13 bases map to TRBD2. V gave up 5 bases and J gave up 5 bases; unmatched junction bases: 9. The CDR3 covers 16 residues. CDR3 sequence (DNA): TGTGCCAGCAGTCGTCCTACTAGCGGGAGGGCCCACGAGCAGTACTTC. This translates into CASSRPTSGRAHEQYF.

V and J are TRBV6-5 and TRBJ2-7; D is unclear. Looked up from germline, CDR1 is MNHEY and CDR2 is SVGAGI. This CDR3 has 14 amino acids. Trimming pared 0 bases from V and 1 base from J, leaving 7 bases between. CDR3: CASSYSETSYEQYF. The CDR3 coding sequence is TGTGCCAGCAGTTACTCAGAGACATCCTACGAGCAGTACTTC.

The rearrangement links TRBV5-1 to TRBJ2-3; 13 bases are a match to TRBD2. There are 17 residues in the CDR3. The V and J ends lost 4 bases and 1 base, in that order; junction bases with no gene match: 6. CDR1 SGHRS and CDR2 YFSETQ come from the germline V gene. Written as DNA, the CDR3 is TGCGCCAGCAGCGTGGGACTAGCGGGAACCCGCACAGATACGCAGTATTTT. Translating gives CASSVGLAGTRTDTQYF.

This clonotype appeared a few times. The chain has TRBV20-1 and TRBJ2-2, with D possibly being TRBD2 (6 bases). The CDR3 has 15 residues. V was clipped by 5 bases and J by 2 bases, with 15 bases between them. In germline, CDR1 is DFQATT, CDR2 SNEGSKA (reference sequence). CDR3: CSASPGTGNTGELFF. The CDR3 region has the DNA TGCAGTGCTTCGCCCGGGACTGGAAACACCGGGGAGCTGTTTTTT.

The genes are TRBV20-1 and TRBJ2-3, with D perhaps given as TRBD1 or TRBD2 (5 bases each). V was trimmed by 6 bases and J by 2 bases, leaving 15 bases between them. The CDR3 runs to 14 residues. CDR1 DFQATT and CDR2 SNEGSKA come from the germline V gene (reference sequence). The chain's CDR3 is CSAPGTSTTDTQYF. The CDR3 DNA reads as TGCAGTGCACCCGGGACCTCGACCACAGATACGCAGTATTTT.

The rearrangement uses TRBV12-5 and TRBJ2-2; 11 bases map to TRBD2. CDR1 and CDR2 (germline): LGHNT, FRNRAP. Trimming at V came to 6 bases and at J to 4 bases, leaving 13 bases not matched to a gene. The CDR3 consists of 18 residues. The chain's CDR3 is CASGLSLAGGRTTGELFF. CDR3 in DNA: TGTGCTAGTGGGTTGAGCCTAGCGGGAGGCCGCACCACCGGGGAGCTGTTTTTT.

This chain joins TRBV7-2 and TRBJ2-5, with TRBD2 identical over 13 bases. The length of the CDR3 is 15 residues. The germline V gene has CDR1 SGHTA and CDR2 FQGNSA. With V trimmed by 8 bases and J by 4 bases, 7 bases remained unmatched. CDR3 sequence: CASFRGLAGLETQYF. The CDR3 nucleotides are TGTGCCAGCTTTAGGGGACTAGCGGGATTAGAGACCCAGTACTTC. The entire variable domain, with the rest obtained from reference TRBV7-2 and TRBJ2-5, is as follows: GAGVSQSPSNKVTEKGKDVELRCDPISGHTALYWYRQSLGQGLEFLIYFQGNSAPDKSGLPSDRFSAERTGGSVSTLTIQRTQQEDSAVYLCASFRGLAGLETQYFGPGTRLLVL.

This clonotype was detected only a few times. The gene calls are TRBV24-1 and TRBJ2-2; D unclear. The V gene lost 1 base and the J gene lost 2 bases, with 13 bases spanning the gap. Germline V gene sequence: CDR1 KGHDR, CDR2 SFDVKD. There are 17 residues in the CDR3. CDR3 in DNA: TGTGCCACCAGTGATTTAGGAAGTACCTCCAACACCGGGGAGCTGTTTTTT. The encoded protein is CATSDLGSTSNTGELFF.

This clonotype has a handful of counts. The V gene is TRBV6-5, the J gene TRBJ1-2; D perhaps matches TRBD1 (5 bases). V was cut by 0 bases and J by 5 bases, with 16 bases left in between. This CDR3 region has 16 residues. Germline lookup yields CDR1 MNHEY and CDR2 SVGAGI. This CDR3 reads CASSYSIPGQMYGYTF. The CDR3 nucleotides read TGTGCCAGCAGTTACTCGATACCGGGGCAGATGTATGGCTACACCTTC.

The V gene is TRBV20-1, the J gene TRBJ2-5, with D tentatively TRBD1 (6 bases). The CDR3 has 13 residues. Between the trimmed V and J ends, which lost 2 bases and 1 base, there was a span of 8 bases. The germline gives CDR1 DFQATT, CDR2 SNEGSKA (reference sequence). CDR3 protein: CSARKGGQETQYF. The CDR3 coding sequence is TGCAGTGCTAGAAAAGGGGGCCAAGAGACCCAGTACTTC.

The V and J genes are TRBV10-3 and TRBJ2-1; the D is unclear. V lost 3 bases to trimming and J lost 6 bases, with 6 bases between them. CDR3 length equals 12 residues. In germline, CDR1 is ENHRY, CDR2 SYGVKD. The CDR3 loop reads CAISDVVNEQFF. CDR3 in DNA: TGTGCCATCAGTGATGTAGTCAATGAGCAGTTCTTC.

For the CDR3, the DNA is TGCGCCAGCAGTCAAAGACAGGTAGTCGAGAACAATGAGCAGTTCTTC. Encoded protein: CASSQRQVVENNEQFF. This rearrangement joins TRBV4-1 to TRBJ2-1; the D gene is possibly TRBD1 (6 bases). This CDR3 has 16 amino acids. Germline loops: CDR1 MGHRA, CDR2 YSYEKL. Trimming removed 6 bases at V and 5 bases at J, with 20 bases between.

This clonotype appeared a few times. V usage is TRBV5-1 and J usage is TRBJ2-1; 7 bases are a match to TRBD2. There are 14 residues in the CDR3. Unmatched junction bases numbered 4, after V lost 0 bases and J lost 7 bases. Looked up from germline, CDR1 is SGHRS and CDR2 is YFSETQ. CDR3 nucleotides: TGCGCCAGCAGCTTGGTCCTAGCGGCGAATGAGCAGTTCTTC. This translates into CASSLVLAANEQFF.

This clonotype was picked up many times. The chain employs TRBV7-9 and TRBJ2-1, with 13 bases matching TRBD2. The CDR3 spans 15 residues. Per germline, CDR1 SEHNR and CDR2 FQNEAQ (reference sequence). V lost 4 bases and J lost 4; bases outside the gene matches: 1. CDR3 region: CASSWTSGRYNEQFF. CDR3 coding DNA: TGTGCCAGCAGCTGGACTAGCGGGAGATACAATGAGCAGTTCTTC.

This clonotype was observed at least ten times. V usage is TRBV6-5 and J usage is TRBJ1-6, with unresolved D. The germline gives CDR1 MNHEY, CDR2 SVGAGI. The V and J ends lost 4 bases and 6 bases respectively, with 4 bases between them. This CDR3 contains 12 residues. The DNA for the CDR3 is TGTGCCAGCAGTTTTGTTAATTCACCCCTCCACTTT. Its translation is CASSFVNSPLHF.